The table lists the clone carrying this T cell receptor beta chain with a count of one. This sample is drawn from a study of blood T cell repertoires in COVID-19. The overall study: From T cells, B-cell-depleted T cells, or PBMCs came the material, which was cDNA or gDNA.

Looked up from germline, CDR1 is SGHRS and CDR2 is YFSETQ. CDR3 size: 15 residues. V lost 3 bases and J lost 4, with 16 bases in between. Assay: immunoSEQ multiplex PCR; the TCRdb copy retains only in-frame clones and omits some. The repertoire holds roughly 230,000 clones, roughly 81% seen once, with around 0.97% in the top ten. V gene TRBV5-1 combines with J gene TRBJ1-2; a possible D gene is TRBD1 (5 bases). The origin of this receptor is a man between 40 and 49 years old with acute or convalescent COVID-19. Material for sequencing was peripheral blood. CDR3 nucleotides: TGCGCCAGCAGCTCACTAGCCGGAAGGGGCTATGGCTACACCTTC. Protein sequence: CASSSLAGRGYGYTF.